The T cell receptor beta chain under discussion was sequenced for a study of shared clonotypes between healthy human individuals. Study-wide background: Contributing individuals were a couple of females and a few males aged 18 to 49.

The table came from immunoSEQ multiplex PCR; TCRdb's copy has only in-frame clones and leaves some out. The sample has approximately 99,000 clones; approximately 70% are singletons. Germline CDR1 and CDR2: SGHTA and FQGNSA. V lost 2 bases and J lost 0, with 2 bases in between. CDR3 length: 13 residues. This TCR was sampled from a woman between 25 and 40 years old in good health. J is TRBJ1-3 and V is TRBV7-2; D is undetermined. Source material: memory CD8+ T cells sorted from blood. Subset denoted: CD45RO+ cells pooled with CCR7-negative TemRA cells. The CDR3 loop is CASSLYSGNTIYF. Written as DNA, the CDR3 is TGTGCCAGCAGCTTATACTCTGGAAACACCATATATTTT.